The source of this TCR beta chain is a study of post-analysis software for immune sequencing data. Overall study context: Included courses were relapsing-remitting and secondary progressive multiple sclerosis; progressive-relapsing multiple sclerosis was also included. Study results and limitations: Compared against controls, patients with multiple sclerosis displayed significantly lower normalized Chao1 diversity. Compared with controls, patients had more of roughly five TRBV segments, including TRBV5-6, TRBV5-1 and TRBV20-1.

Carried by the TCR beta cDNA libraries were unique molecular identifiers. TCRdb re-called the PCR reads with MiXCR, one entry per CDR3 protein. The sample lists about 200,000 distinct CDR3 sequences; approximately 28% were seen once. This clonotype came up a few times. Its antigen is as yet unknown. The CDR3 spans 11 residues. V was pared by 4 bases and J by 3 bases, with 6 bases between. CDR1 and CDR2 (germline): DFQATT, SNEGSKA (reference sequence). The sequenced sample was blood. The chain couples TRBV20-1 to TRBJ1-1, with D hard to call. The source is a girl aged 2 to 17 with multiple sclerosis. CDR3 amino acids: CSAMDDTEAFF. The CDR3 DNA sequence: TGCAGTGCTATGGACGACACTGAAGCTTTCTTT.